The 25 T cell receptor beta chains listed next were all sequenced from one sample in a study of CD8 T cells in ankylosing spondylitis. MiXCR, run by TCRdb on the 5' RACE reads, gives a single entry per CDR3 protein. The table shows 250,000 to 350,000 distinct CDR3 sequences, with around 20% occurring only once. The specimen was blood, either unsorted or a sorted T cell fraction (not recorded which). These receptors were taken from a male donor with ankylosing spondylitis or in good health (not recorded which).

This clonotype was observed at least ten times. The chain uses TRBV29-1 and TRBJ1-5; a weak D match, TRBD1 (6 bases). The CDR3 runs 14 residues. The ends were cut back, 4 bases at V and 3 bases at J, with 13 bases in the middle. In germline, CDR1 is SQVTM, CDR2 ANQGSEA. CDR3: CSVVFGTLNQPQHF. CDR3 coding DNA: TGCAGCGTTGTATTCGGGACACTCAATCAGCCCCAGCATTTT.

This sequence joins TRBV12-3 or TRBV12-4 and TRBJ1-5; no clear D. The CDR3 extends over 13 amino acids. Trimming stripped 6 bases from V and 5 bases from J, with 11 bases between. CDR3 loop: CASSPGTYQPQHF. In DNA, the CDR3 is TGTGCCAGCAGCCCGGGCACTTATCAGCCCCAGCATTTT.

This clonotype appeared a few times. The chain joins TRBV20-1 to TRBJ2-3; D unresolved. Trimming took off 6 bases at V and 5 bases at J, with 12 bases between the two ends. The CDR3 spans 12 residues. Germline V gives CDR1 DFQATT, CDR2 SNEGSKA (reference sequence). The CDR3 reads CSAPPQLDTQYF. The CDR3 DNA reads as TGCAGTGCACCTCCCCAGCTAGATACGCAGTATTTT.

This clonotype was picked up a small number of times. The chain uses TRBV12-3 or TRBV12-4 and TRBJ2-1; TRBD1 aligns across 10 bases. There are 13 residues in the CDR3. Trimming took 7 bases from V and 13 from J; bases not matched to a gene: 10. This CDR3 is CASTLDDRGPQFF. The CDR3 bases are TGTGCCAGCACCCTGGACGACAGGGGGCCCCAGTTCTTC.

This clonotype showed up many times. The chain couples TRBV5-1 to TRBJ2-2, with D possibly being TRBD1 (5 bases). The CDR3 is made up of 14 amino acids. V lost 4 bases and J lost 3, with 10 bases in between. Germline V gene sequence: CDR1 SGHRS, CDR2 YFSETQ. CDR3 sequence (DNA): TGCGCCAGCAGCGGGTTAGGGGACACCGGGGAGCTGTTTTTT. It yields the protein CASSGLGDTGELFF.

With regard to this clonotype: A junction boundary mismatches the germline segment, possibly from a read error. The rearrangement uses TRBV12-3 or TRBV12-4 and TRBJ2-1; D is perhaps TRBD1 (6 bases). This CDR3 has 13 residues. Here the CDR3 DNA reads TGTGTCAGCAGTTTAGACAGGTCCCATGAGCAGTTCTTC. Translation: CVSSLDRSHEQFF.

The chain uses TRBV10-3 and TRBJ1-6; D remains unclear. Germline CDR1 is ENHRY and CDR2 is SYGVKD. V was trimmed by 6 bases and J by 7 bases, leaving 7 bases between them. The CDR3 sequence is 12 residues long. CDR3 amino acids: CAISNQNSPLHF. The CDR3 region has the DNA TGTGCCATCAGCAATCAAAATTCACCCCTCCACTTT.

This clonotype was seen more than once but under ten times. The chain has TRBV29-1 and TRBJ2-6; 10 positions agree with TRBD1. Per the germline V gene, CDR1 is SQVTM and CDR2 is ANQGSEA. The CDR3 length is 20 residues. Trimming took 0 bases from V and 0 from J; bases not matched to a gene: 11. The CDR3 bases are TGCAGCGTTGAAGATCAGCCGACAGGGGGCCCCTTCTCTGGGGCCAACGTCCTGACTTTC. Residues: CSVEDQPTGGPFSGANVLTF.

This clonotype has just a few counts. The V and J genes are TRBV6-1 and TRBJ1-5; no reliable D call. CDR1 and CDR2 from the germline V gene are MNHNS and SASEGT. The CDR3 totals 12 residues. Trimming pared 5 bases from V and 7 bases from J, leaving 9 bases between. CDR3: CASSRTGQPQHF. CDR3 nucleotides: TGTGCCAGCAGTAGGACCGGCCAGCCCCAGCATTTT.

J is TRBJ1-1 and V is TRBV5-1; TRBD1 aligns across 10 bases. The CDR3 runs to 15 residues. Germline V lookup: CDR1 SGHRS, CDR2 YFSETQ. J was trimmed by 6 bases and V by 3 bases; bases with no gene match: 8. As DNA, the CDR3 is TGCGCCAGCAGCTCTACGACAGGGGGCAACGCTGAAGCTTTCTTT. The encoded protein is CASSSTTGGNAEAFF.

CDR3 in DNA: TGTGCCAGCAGTGTAATGGAAAACGGGGAGCTGTTTTTT. It specifies CASSVMENGELFF. The chain links TRBV2 to TRBJ2-2; no firm D call. CDR1 and CDR2 (germline): SNHLY, FYNNEI. The V and J ends lost 4 bases and 7 bases respectively, with 10 bases between them. This CDR3 has 13 amino acids.

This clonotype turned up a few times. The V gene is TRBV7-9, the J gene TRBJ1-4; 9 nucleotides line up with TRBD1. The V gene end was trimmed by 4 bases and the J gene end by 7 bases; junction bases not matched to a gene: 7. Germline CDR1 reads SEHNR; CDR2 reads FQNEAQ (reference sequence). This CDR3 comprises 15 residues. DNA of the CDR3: TGTGCCAGCAGCTCCAACAGGGGGCTAGGTGAAAAACTGTTTTTT. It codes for CASSSNRGLGEKLFF.

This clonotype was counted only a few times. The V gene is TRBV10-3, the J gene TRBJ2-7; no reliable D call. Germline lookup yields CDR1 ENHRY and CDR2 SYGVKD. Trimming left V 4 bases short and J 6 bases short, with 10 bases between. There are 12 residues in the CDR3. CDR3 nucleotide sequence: TGTGCCATCAGTGGTAAAGGTGGCGAGCAGTACGTC. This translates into CAISGKGGEQYV.

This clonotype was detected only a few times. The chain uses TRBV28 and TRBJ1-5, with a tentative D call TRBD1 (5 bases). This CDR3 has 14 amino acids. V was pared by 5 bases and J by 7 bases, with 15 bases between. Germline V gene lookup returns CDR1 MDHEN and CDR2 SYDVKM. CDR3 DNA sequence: TGTGCCAGCAGTCCTCAGGGAGCAGGGCAGCCCCAGCATTTT. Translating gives CASSPQGAGQPQHF.

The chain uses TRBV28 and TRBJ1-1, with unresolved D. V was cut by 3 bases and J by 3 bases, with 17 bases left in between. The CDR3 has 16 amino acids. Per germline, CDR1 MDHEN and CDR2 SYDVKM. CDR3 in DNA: TGTGCCAGCAGTTTCCGGGCCGGCGGACTACACACTGAAGCTTTCTTT. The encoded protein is CASSFRAGGLHTEAFF.

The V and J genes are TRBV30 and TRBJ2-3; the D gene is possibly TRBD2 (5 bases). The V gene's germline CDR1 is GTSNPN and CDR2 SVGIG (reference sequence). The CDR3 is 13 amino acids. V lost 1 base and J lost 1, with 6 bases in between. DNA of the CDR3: TGTGCCTGGAGTGAAGCGGGCACAGATACGCAGTATTTT. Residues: CAWSEAGTDTQYF.

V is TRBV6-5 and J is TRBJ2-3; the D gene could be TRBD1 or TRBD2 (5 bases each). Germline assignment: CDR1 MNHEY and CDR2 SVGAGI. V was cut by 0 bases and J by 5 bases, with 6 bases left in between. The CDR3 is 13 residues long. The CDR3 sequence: CASSYSGVDTQYF. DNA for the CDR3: TGTGCCAGCAGTTACTCGGGGGTAGATACGCAGTATTTT.

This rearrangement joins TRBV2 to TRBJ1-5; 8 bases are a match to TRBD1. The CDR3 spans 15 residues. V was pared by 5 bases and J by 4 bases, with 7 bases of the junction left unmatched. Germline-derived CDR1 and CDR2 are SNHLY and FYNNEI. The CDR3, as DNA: TGTGCCAGCAGTTTCGGACAGGGAGGTAATCAGCCCCAGCATTTT. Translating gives CASSFGQGGNQPQHF. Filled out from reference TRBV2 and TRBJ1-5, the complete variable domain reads EPEVTQTPSHQVTQMGQEVILRCVPISNHLYFYWYRQILGQKVEFLVSFYNNEISEKSEIFDDQFSVERPDGSNFTLKIRSTKLEDSAMYFCASSFGQGGNQPQHFGDGTRLSIL.

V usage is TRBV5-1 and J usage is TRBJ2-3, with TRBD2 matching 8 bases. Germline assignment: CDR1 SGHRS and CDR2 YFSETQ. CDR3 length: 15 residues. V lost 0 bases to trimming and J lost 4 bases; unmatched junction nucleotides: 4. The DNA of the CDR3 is TGCGCCAGCAGCTTGGGAGCGGGAGCACCAGATACGCAGTATTTT. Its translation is CASSLGAGAPDTQYF.

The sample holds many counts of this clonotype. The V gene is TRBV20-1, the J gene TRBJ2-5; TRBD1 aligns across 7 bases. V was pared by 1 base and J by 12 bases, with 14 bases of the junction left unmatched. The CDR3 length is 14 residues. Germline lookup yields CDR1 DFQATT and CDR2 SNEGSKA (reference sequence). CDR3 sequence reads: CSARVGTDPLREYF. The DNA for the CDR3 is TGCAGTGCTAGAGTTGGGACAGACCCTCTCCGGGAGTACTTC.

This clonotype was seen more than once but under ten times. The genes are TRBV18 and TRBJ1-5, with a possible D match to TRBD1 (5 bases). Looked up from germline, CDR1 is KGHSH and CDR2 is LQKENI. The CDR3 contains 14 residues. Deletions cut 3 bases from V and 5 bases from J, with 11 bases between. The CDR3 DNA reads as TGTGCCAGCTCACCGGGCAGGGAGGATCAGCCCCAGCATTTT. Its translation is CASSPGREDQPQHF.

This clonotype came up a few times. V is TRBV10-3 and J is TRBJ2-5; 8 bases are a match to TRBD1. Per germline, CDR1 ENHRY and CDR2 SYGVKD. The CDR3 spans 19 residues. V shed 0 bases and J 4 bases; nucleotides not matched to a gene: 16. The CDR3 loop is CAISESDPGQAFLSETQYF. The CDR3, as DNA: TGTGCCATCAGTGAGTCGGACCCGGGACAGGCTTTTTTGTCAGAGACCCAGTACTTC.

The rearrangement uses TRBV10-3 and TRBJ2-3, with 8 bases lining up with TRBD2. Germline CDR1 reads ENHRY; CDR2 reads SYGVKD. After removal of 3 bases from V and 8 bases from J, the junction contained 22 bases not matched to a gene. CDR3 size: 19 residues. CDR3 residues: CAISERERGPPLGLATQYF. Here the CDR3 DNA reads TGTGCCATCAGTGAACGCGAGCGGGGGCCGCCTCTGGGCTTGGCTACGCAGTATTTT.

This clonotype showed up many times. This chain's CDR3 is CASENEGDRVYHTEAFF. The CDR3 DNA sequence: TGTGCCAGCGAGAATGAAGGGGACAGGGTGTATCACACTGAAGCTTTCTTT. The V gene is TRBV9, the J gene TRBJ1-1; 9 nucleotides align to TRBD1. This CDR3 contains 17 residues. Germline assignment: CDR1 SGDLS and CDR2 YYNGEE. The ends lost 7 bases at V and 3 bases at J; junction bases unmatched: 16.

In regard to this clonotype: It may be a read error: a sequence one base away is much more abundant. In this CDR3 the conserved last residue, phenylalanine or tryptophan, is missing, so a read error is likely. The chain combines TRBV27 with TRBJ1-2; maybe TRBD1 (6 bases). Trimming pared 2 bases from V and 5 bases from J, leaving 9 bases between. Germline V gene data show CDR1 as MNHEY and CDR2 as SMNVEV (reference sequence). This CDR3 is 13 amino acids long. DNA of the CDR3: TGTGCCAGCAGTTTAGCCACAGGGTATGGCTACACCCTC. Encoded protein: CASSLATGYGYTL.